This entry lists 15 T cell receptor beta chains sequenced from one sample in a study of a mutant IDH1 vaccine in newly diagnosed glioma. Generated by immunoSEQ multiplex PCR, the TCRdb table keeps only in-frame clones and is missing some. The sample holds 20,000 to 25,000 clones, 80% to 85% seen once. Described time point: week 47, end of study. Each dose delivered 300 ug of mutant IDH1 20-mer peptide subcutaneously with imiquimod. Which antigens these TCRs recognize remains unknown. The sample consisted of PBMCs, taken from a glioma patient whose treatment included an IDH1 peptide vaccine. All receptors derive from a man in his forties with glioma.

The rearrangement uses TRBV12-5 and TRBJ2-2; 10 bases match TRBD2. The CDR3 is made up of 17 amino acids. V was clipped by 5 bases and J by 4 bases; unmatched bases: 10. Germline-derived CDR1 and CDR2 are LGHNT and FRNRAP. The CDR3 nucleotides are TGTGCTAGTGGTCGGACTAGCGGAGGACCCTTCACCGGGGAGCTGTTTTTT. It is translated as CASGRTSGGPFTGELFF.

This chain joins TRBV7-3 and TRBJ2-1; D gene uncertain. V was pared by 2 bases and J by 4 bases, with 9 bases between. From germline, CDR1 is SGHTA and CDR2 FQGTGA. The CDR3 runs to 14 residues. CDR3 amino acids: CASSLPGSYNEQFF. DNA for the CDR3: TGTGCCAGCAGCTTACCCGGAAGTTACAATGAGCAGTTCTTC. Using reference TRBV7-3 and TRBJ2-1 for the parts outside the CDR3, the full variable domain is GAGVSQTPSNKVTEKGKYVELRCDPISGHTALYWYRQSLGQGPEFLIYFQGTGAADDSGLPNDRFFAVRPEGSVSTLKIQRTERGDSAVYLCASSLPGSYNEQFFGPGTRLTVL.

The V call is TRBV7-6, the J call TRBJ2-7; no reliable D call. CDR1 is SGHVS and CDR2 is FNYEAQ in the germline V gene. There are 13 residues in the CDR3. Trimming removed 4 bases at V and 7 bases at J, with 14 bases between. CDR3 DNA: TGTGCCAGCAGCTCCCTCGGTGGGCGGGAGCAGTACTTC. Translating it yields CASSSLGGREQYF.

The V and J genes are TRBV9 and TRBJ2-7, with 11 bases identical to TRBD2. The J segment lost 4 bases and the V segment lost 3 bases, leaving 9 bases of the junction unmatched. Germline V gives CDR1 SGDLS, CDR2 YYNGEE. The CDR3 covers 16 residues. CDR3 nucleotides: TGTGCCAGCAGCGGTTCTAGCGGGAGGATAGGGTACGAGCAGTACTTC. Encoded protein: CASSGSSGRIGYEQYF.

The chain has TRBV4-2 and TRBJ2-3, with a weak D call TRBD2 (5 bases). The CDR3 runs to 15 residues. Germline CDR1 and CDR2: LGHNA and YNFKEQ. Trimming stripped 4 bases from V and 2 bases from J, with 13 bases between. The CDR3 DNA reads TGTGCCAGCAGCCCTTTCGGGATTAACACAGATACGCAGTATTTT. Protein product: CASSPFGINTDTQYF.

This rearrangement joins TRBV29-1 to TRBJ2-1; 7 positions agree with TRBD2. V lost 4 bases, J lost 4 bases, and 1 base stayed unmatched. CDR3 length equals 12 residues. Germline CDR1 is SQVTM and CDR2 is ANQGSEA. CDR3 DNA sequence: TGCAGCGTTGGACTAGCTTACAATGAGCAGTTCTTC. Translation: CSVGLAYNEQFF.

In its sample, this clone was seen once. This chain connects TRBV11-2 to TRBJ2-5; D uncertain. Germline assignment: CDR1 SGHAT and CDR2 FQNNGV. The CDR3 covers 12 residues. V shed 5 bases and J shed 4 bases, with 8 bases lying between them. This CDR3 is CASSPLAETQYF. The CDR3 DNA sequence: TGTGCCAGCAGCCCCTTAGCAGAGACCCAGTACTTC.

The V and J genes are TRBV6-6 and TRBJ1-2; possible D gene TRBD1, 6 bases. Germline CDR1 is MNHNY and CDR2 is SVGAGI (reference sequence). The CDR3 loop spans 15 amino acids. V lost 6 bases, J lost 2 bases, and 16 bases lay in between. The DNA of the CDR3 is TGTGCCAGCAGCCTATCCGGGGGCCAAAACTATGGCTACACCTTC. It specifies CASSLSGGQNYGYTF.

V and J are TRBV4-3 and TRBJ2-7; unclear D gene. This CDR3 is 14 amino acids long. Germline V lookup: CDR1 LGHNA, CDR2 YSLEER. Trimming removed 3 bases from V and 2 bases from J, with 11 bases in between. CDR3 protein: CASSHEPGPYEQYF. DNA for the CDR3: TGCGCCAGCAGCCATGAACCGGGTCCCTACGAGCAGTACTTC.

The chain combines TRBV4-2 with TRBJ2-3; 7 nucleotides align to TRBD1. V was pared by 4 bases and J by 6 bases, with 7 bases of the junction left unmatched. The CDR3 spans 14 residues. The germline V gene has CDR1 LGHNA and CDR2 YNFKEQ. The CDR3 DNA reads as TGTGCCAGCAGCCCTGACAGGGAGAGGGATACGCAGTATTTT. It yields the protein CASSPDRERDTQYF.

V usage is TRBV12-2 and J usage is TRBJ2-1; the D call in the table, TRBD2, was not verified against the DNA. TRBV12-2 is a pseudogene locus. The CDR3 is made up of 17 amino acids. The CDR3 DNA reads TGTGCAAGTCGCTTAGAAAAAAGCGGAAGCCCCTACAATGAGCAGTTCTTC. It encodes CASRLEKSGSPYNEQFF.

V is TRBV4-2 and J is TRBJ2-3; 8 nucleotides agree with TRBD2. This CDR3 has 17 residues. Germline V gives CDR1 LGHNA, CDR2 YNFKEQ. After removal of 0 bases from V and 3 bases from J, the junction contained 8 bases not matched to a gene. The CDR3, as DNA: TGTGCCAGCAGCCAAGACTTCTCGGGACTAGGAACAGATACGCAGTATTTT. Translated: CASSQDFSGLGTDTQYF.

On this clone itself: The identical CDR3 is also encoded by other nucleotide sequences in the sample. The chain links TRBV6-5 to TRBJ1-5, with 7 bases matching TRBD1. The CDR3 extends over 13 amino acids. With V trimmed by 5 bases and J by 7 bases, 5 bases remained unmatched. Germline CDR1 reads MNHEY; CDR2 reads SVGAGI. The CDR3 spells CASSRQGGQPQHF. The CDR3 DNA sequence: TGTGCCAGCAGTCGACAGGGAGGGCAGCCCCAGCATTTT.

The sample holds a few counts of this clone. V and J are TRBV6-5 and TRBJ2-6; D is unclear. This CDR3 spans 15 amino acids. Germline CDR1 and CDR2: MNHEY and SVGAGI. The V gene lost 0 bases and the J gene lost 4 bases, with 7 bases spanning the gap. CDR3 protein: CASSYSRLGANVLTF. Written as DNA, the CDR3 is TGTGCCAGCAGTTACTCTAGGCTAGGGGCCAACGTCCTGACTTTC.

The V call is TRBV11-2, the J call TRBJ2-7, with a weak D call TRBD2 (5 bases). The CDR3 loop spans 15 amino acids. Germline loops: CDR1 SGHAT, CDR2 FQNNGV. V shed 2 bases and J shed 0 bases, with 11 bases lying between them. The CDR3 reads CASSLSQAGSYEQYF. The CDR3 nucleotides read TGTGCCAGCAGCTTATCCCAGGCGGGCTCCTACGAGCAGTACTTC.